This T cell receptor beta chain came from a study of blood T cell repertoires in COVID-19. Study overall: COVID-19 samples collected from the United States, Italy and Spain covered acute and convalescent phases. Nucleic acid was either cDNA or gDNA, and it came from T cells, B-cell-depleted T cells, or PBMCs.

After removal of 2 bases from V and 2 bases from J, the junction contained 6 bases not matched to a gene. The length of the CDR3 is 16 residues. Germline-derived CDR1 and CDR2 are MNHEY and SMNVEV (reference sequence). Sequenced by immunoSEQ multiplex PCR; TCRdb stores in-frame clones only, minus some. The profile shows fewer than 40,000 clones, 89% of them singletons. The J gene is TRBJ2-7, the V gene TRBV27; TRBD2 matches at 10 bases. The sequence derives from a human donor in a cohort sampled during active COVID-19. Sample: peripheral blood. CDR3 amino acids: CASSLESGTSAYEQYF. The CDR3 nucleotides read TGTGCCAGCAGTTTAGAGAGCGGGACTAGCGCCTACGAGCAGTACTTC.